This TCR beta chain was captured by sequencing in a study of blood T cell repertoires in COVID-19. Study-wide context: Researchers got acute and convalescent COVID-19 samples from the United States, Italy and Spain. The cDNA or gDNA used as material had been derived from T cells, B-cell-depleted T cells, or PBMCs.

There are 16 residues in the CDR3. CDR1 is SEHNR, CDR2 FQNEAQ, per germline (reference sequence). Trimming removed 4 bases from V and 4 bases from J, with 17 bases in between. Authors' methods: Using reference gene primer amplification, nucleated cell counts were estimated. Only in-frame clones appear in the TCRdb table, and some are missing; sequencing was by immunoSEQ multiplex PCR. The D gene and trimming were derived from the DNA, and the V and J assignments and clone size from that table. The sample contains approximately 94,000 clones, around 88% of which appear only once. The source is a woman between 70 and 85 years old with acute or convalescent COVID-19. V and J are TRBV7-9 and TRBJ2-1; a weak D match, TRBD2 (5 bases). The sample was peripheral blood. The CDR3 sequence is CASSWRAPTFYNEQFF. The CDR3 coding sequence is TGTGCCAGCAGCTGGCGGGCCCCGACATTTTACAATGAGCAGTTCTTC. Full variable domain (remainder filled in from reference TRBV7-9 and TRBJ2-1): DTGVSQNPRHKITKRGQNVTFRCDPISEHNRLYWYRQTLGQGPEFLTYFQNEAQLEKSRLLSDRFSAERPKGSFSTLEIQRTEQGDSAMYLCASSWRAPTFYNEQFFGPGTRLTVL.